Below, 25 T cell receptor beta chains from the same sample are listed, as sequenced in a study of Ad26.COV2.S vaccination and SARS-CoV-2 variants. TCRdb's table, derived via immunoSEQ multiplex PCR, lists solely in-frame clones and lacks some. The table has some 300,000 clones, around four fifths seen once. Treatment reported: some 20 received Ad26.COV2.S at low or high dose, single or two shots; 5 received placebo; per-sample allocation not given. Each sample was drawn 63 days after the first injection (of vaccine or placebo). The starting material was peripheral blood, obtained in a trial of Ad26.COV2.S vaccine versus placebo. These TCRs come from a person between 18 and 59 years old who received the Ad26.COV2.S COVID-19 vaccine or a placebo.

The CDR3 DNA reads TGTGCCAGCAGTTTCGCTGACGGACCAAATTCACCCCTCCACTTT. Translated, it gives CASSFADGPNSPLHF. The rearrangement links TRBV6-5 to TRBJ1-6; the D is unclear. Germline-derived CDR1 and CDR2 are MNHEY and SVGAGI. The CDR3 spans 15 residues. V shed 4 bases and J shed 7 bases, with 14 bases lying between them.

The CDR3 coding sequence is TGTGCCAGCAGTGAATGGGGACAGGGTGGTCAGCCCCAGCATTTT. The encoded protein is CASSEWGQGGQPQHF. J is TRBJ1-5 and V is TRBV6-1; 9 bases agree with TRBD1. The CDR3 totals 15 residues. V dropped 2 bases and J dropped 6; count of bases not matched to a gene: 5. The V gene's germline CDR1 is MNHNS and CDR2 SASEGT.

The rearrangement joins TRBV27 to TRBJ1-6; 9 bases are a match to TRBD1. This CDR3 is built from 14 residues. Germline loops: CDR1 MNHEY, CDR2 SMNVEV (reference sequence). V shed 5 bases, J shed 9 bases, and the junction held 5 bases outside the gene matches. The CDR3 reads CASSPGQGISPLHF. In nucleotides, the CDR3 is TGTGCCAGCAGTCCAGGACAGGGGATTTCACCCCTCCACTTT.

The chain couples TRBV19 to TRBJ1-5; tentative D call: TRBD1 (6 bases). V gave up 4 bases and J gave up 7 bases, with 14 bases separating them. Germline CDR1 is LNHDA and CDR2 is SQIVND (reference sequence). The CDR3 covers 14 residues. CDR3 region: CASSTWGLRQPQHF. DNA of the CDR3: TGTGCCAGTAGTACGTGGGGGCTCAGGCAGCCCCAGCATTTT.

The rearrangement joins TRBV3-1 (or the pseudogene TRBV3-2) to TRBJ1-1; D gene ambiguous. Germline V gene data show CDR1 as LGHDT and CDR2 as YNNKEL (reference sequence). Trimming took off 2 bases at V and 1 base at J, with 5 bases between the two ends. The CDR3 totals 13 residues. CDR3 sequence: CASSQMGNTEAFF. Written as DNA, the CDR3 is TGTGCCAGCAGCCAAATGGGGAACACTGAAGCTTTCTTT.

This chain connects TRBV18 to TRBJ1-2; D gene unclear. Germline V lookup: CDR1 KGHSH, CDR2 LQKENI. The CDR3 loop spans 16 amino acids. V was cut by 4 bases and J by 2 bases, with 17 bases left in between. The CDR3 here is CASSQARDVRNYGYTF. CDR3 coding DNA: TGTGCCAGCTCACAAGCCAGAGACGTCAGGAACTATGGCTACACCTTC.

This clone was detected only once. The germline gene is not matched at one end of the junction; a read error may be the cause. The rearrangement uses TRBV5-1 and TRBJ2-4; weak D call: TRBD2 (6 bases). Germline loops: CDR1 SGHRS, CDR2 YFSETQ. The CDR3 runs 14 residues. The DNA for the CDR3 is TGCGCCTCCGGGGCGGGGCTAGCCGAAAACATTCAGTACTTC. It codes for CASGAGLAENIQYF.

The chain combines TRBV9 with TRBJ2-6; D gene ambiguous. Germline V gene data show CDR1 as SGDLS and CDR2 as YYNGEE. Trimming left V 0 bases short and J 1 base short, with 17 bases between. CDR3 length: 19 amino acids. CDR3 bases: TGTGCCAGCAGCGTAGTCCCAACCAGCCCCCTTTCTGGGGCCAACGTCCTGACTTTC. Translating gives CASSVVPTSPLSGANVLTF.

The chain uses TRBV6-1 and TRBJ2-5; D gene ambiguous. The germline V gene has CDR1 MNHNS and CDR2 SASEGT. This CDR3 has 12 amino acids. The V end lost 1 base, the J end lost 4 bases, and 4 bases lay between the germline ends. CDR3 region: CASSEERETQYF. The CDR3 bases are TGTGCCAGCAGTGAAGAACGAGAGACCCAGTACTTC.

The CDR3 protein is CSVVDSFSGNTIYF. CDR3 nucleotides: TGCAGCGTTGTAGACAGCTTCTCTGGAAACACCATATATTTT. This chain uses TRBV29-1 with TRBJ1-3; D possibly corresponds to TRBD1 (5 bases). V was clipped by 4 bases and J by 0 bases, with 10 bases between them. The V gene's germline CDR1 is SQVTM and CDR2 ANQGSEA. This CDR3 has 14 residues.

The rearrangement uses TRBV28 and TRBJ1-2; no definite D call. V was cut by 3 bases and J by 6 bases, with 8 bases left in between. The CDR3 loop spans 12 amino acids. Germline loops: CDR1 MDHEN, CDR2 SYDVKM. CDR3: CASSLWEDGYTF. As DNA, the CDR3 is TGTGCCAGCAGTTTGTGGGAGGATGGCTACACCTTC.

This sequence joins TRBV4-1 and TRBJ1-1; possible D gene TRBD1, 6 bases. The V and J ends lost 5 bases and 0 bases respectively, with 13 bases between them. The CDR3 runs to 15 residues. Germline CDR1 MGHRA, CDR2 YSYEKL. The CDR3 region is CASSGTGTLNTEAFF. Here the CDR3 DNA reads TGCGCCAGCAGCGGAACCGGGACACTGAACACTGAAGCTTTCTTT.

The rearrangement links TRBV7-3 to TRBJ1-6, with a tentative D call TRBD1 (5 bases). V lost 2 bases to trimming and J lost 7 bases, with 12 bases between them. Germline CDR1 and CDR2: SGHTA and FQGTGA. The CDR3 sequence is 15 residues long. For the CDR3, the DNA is TGTGCCAGCAGCTTAGGCAGGGAGATAAATTCACCCCTCCACTTT. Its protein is CASSLGREINSPLHF.

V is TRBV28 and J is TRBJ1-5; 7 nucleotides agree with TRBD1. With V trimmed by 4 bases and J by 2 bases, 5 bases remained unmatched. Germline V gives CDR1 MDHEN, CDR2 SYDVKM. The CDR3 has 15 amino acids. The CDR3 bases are TGTGCCAGCAGTTCTACAGGGGCCGGCAATCAGCCCCAGCATTTT. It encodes CASSSTGAGNQPQHF.

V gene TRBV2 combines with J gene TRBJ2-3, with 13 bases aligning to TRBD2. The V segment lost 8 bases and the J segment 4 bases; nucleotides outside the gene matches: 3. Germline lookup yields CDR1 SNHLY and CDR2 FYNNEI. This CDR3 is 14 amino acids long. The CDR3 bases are TGTGCCAGCTCGACTAGCGGGGGGTCAGATACGCAGTATTTT. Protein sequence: CASSTSGGSDTQYF.

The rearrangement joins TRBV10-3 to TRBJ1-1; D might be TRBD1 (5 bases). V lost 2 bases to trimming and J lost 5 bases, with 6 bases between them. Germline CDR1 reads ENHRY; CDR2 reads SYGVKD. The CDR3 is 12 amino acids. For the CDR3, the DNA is TGTGCCATCAGTGAGCAGGGAACTGAAGCTTTCTTT. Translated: CAISEQGTEAFF.

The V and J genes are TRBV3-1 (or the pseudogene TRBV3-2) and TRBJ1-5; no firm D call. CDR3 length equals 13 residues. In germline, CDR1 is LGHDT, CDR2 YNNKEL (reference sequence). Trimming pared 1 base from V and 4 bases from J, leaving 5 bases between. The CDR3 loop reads CASSQVRNQPQHF. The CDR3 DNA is TGTGCCAGCAGCCAAGTTAGAAATCAGCCCCAGCATTTT.

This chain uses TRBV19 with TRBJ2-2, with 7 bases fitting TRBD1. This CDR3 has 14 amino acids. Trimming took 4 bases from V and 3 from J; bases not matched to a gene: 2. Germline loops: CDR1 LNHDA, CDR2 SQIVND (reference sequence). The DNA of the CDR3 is TGTGCCAGTAGTACCACAGGGGACACCGGGGAGCTGTTTTTT. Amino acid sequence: CASSTTGDTGELFF.

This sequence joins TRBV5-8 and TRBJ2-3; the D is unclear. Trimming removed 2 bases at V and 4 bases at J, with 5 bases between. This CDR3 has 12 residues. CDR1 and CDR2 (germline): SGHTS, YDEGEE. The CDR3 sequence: CASSFLPDTQYF. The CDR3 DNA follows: TGTGCCAGCAGCTTCTTGCCAGATACGCAGTATTTT. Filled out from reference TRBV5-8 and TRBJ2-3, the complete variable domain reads EAGVTQSPTHLIKTRGQQATLRCSPISGHTSVYWYQQALGLGLQFLLWYDEGEERNRGNFPPRFSGRQFPNYSSELNVNALELEDSALYLCASSFLPDTQYFGPGTRLTVL.

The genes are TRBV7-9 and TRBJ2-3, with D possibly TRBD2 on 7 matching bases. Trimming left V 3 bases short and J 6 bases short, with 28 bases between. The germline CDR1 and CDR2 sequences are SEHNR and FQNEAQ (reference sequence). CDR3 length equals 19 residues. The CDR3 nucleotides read TGTGCCAGCAGCTTGAGAACCGGGGGGCCCGAGAGTCTTGCGGATACGCAGTATTTT. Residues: CASSLRTGGPESLADTQYF. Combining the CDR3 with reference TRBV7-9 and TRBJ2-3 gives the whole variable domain DTGVSQNPRHKITKRGQNVTFRCDPISEHNRLYWYRQTLGQGPEFLTYFQNEAQLEKSRLLSDRFSAERPKGSFSTLEIQRTEQGDSAMYLCASSLRTGGPESLADTQYFGPGTRLTVL.

Written as DNA, the CDR3 is TGTGCCAGCAGTGACTGGACAGGACATAGCTACGAGCAGTACTTC. Translating gives CASSDWTGHSYEQYF. The chain carries TRBV2 and TRBJ2-7, with TRBD1 identical over 7 bases. V dropped 3 bases and J dropped 3; count of bases not matched to a gene: 8. The CDR3 runs to 15 residues. CDR1 and CDR2 from the germline V gene are SNHLY and FYNNEI.

The CDR3 here is CASRSGGTPQHF. CDR3 coding DNA: TGTGCCAGCAGATCCGGGGGGACGCCCCAGCATTTT. The J gene is TRBJ1-5, the V gene TRBV28; D possibly corresponds to TRBD1 (5 bases). The CDR3 has 12 amino acids. The germline CDR1 and CDR2 sequences are MDHEN and SYDVKM. Trimming left V 6 bases short and J 9 bases short, with 12 bases between.

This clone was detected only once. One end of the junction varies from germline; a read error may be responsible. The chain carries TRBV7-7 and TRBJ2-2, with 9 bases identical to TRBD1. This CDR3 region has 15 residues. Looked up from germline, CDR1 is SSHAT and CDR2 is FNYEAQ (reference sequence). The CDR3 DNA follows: TGTGCTAGCAGCCCCGGGGGACAGGGTGCCGGGGAGCTGTTTTTT. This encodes CASSPGGQGAGELFF. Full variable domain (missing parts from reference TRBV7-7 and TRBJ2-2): GAGVSQSPRYKVTKRGQDVTLRCDPISSHATLYWYQQALGQGPEFLTYFNYEAQPDKSGLPSDRFSAERPEGSISTLTIQRTEQRDSAMYRCASSPGGQGAGELFFGEGSRLTVL.

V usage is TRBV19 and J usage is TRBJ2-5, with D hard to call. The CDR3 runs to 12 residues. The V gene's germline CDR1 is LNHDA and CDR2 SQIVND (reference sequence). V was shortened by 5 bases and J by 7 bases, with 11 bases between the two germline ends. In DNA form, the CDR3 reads TGTGCCAGTAGTCTACAGACGGGGACCCAGTACTTC. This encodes CASSLQTGTQYF.

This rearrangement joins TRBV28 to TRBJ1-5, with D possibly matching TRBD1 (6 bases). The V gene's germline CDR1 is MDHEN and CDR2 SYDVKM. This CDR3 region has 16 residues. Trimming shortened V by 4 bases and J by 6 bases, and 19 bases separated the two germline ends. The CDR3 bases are TGTGCCAGCAGTTGGGGCCGGGGGGGGCCAGGTCAGCCCCAGCATTTT. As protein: CASSWGRGGPGQPQHF.